This TCR beta chain was recorded in a study of cytomegalovirus exposure and HLA in healthy donors. Overall study results and limits: Among TCR beta chains, those listed as cytomegalovirus-associated numbered roughly 150.

PCR primers comprised 60 Vbeta and 13 Jbeta primers. Measured with immunoSEQ multiplex PCR; TCRdb has only the in-frame clones, and not every one. The sample holds under 100,000 clones, roughly 80% seen once. The V end lost 11 bases, the J end lost 0 bases, and 13 bases lay between the germline ends. This CDR3 comprises 13 residues. CDR1 is KGHSH and CDR2 is LQKENI in the germline V gene. Concerning this clone itself: Its target is unknown.

The clonotype originates from a boy younger than 18 in good health and CMV-seronegative. Sequencing input: PBMCs. The rearrangement joins TRBV18 to TRBJ1-1, with D maybe TRBD1 (5 bases). The CDR3 region is CAGVGDLNTEAFF. Here the CDR3 DNA reads TGTGCCGGAGTAGGGGATCTGAACACTGAAGCTTTCTTT.